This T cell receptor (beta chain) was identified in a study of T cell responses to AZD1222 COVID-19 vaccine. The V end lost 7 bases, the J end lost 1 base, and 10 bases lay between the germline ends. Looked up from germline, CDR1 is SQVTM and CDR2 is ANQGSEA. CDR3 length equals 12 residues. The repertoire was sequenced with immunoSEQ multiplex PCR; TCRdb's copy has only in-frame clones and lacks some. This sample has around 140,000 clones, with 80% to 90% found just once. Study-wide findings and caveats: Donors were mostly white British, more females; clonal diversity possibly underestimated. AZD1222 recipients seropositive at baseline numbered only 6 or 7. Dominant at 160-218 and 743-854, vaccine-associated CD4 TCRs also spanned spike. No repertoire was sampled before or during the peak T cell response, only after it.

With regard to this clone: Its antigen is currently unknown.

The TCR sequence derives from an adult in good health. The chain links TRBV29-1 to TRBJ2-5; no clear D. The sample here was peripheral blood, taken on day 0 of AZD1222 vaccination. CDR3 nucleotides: TGCAGCGGTACAAAAAGCCAAGAGACCCAGTACTTC. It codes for CSGTKSQETQYF.